This TCR beta chain was recovered during a study of blood T cell repertoires in COVID-19. Across the whole study: The origin of the acute and convalescent COVID-19 samples was the United States, Italy and Spain.

This CDR3 region has 17 residues. After removal of 3 bases from V and 2 bases from J, the junction contained 12 bases not matched to a gene. Germline V gene sequence: CDR1 SGHKS, CDR2 YYEKEE (reference sequence). Per the authors' pipeline: Reference gene primer amplification yielded estimated nucleated cell counts. Sequenced by immunoSEQ multiplex PCR; TCRdb stores in-frame clones only, minus some. The DNA gave D and trimming, while V, J and clone size come from that table. Of roughly 130,000 clones in the sample, about 92% are singletons; the top ten hold roughly 4.5%. This TCR came from a man aged 55-75 years with COVID-19, enrolled during active disease. Input material: peripheral blood. V and J are TRBV5-5 and TRBJ2-7; 9 bases map to TRBD1. The CDR3 region has the DNA TGTGCCAGCAGCTCCCCCAACGATAGACAGGGGGCCTACGAGCAGTACTTC. It encodes CASSSPNDRQGAYEQYF. The complete variable domain, with remaining parts taken from reference TRBV5-5 and TRBJ2-7, reads DAGVTQSPTHLIKTRGQQVTLRCSPISGHKSVSWYQQVLGQGPQFIFQYYEKEERGRGNFPDRFSARQFPNYSSELNVNALLLGDSALYLCASSSPNDRQGAYEQYFGPGTRLTVT.